This entry is about one T cell receptor beta chain. This clone was seen a handful of times. Its specific antigen is unknown. Per-base qualities were not stored, and no clone one base away is much larger. The cohort comprised fewer than 35 patients with locally advanced or metastatic urothelial carcinoma treated at Memorial Sloan Kettering on a trial protocol. Peripheral blood mononuclear cells were collected pretreatment and during treatment, at between 1 and 8 total time points per patient. The Qiagen DNeasy Blood extraction kit was used to purify genomic DNA from total PBMCs and tumor samples. Collected pretreatment and during treatment, PBMCs were isolated and stored as previously described. Ends trimmed: V by 4 bases, J by 2 bases; bases unmatched to a gene: 4. The CDR3 starts with the cysteine, ends with the phenylalanine, and has 14 residues. Left in the record is the CDR3 DNA by itself, 42 bases read in frame from the first base. The germline V gene specifies SGHVS as CDR1 and FQNEAQ as CDR2.

This specimen comes from a study of PD-L1 blockade in urothelial cancer (dated by TCRdb to about 2017). At the level of the whole study: Every patient began therapy in the mid-2010s and was given atezolizumab 1,200 mg intravenously every 3 weeks. About 85% of the roughly 30 patients were males with bladder-origin urothelial cancer, and about 65% of the roughly 30 reported a prior smoking history. In the same patients, pretreatment tumors underwent whole exome sequencing and RNA sequencing in addition to TCR sequencing. The study, an exploratory multi-omic analysis, examined somatic, immune and clinical correlates of response to PD-L1 blockade with atezolizumab in urothelial cancer. Progression-free survival longer than 6 months counted as durable clinical benefit, and TCR features were additionally tested against both progression-free and overall survival. Blood samples gave a median of around 140,000 T cells and tens of thousands of unique TCRs, with a median clonality of approximately 0.08. Over 28 patients had pretreatment blood TCR-seq, about 25 had at least one posttreatment blood collection, and about 25 had tumor TCR-seq. Blood samples were analyzed at two time points: 3 weeks after treatment start (second dose) and 6 weeks after treatment start. Ten or so patients reached durable clinical benefit, while 20 patients did not. Pretreatment tumor samples, along with matched peripheral blood collected serially before and after atezolizumab treatment, underwent TCR sequencing. Patients had an ECOG performance status of 0 or 1 and had received between 0 and 3 prior chemotherapy regimens.

Beyond this particular receptor, the publication reports: Greater expansion of tumor-associated TCR clones in peripheral blood 3 weeks after the start of treatment was observed in patients with durable benefit (n of about 20, p = 0.022). A pretreatment peripheral blood TCR clonality below the median was linked to improved progression-free and overall survival. Because of the small sample size (n ≈ 29) and the many exploratory analyses performed, the results are intended to be regarded as hypothesis-generating.

Synthetic TCR analog templates were spiked into each PCR to estimate absolute template abundance from read counts. TCRbeta CDR3 regions were amplified from genomic DNA with bias-controlled V and J gene primers using the immunoSEQ assay. Sequencing of rearranged TCRbeta segments was performed at approximately 20X coverage. The study's processing was this. Sequencing errors were corrected by clustering, and CDR3s were annotated against IMGT so that V, D and J genes could be assigned. Downstream analyses used only productive TCRbeta rearrangements, leaving out any out-of-frame or stop-codon sequences. Clonality was computed as one minus Shannon entropy normalized by the log of the number of unique productive sequences. Fisher's exact test with Benjamini-Hochberg correction, at a threshold of adjusted p below 0.01, was used to find clones that differed between time points or between blood and tumor. Here the immuneACCESS table is served through TCRdb, limited to in-frame sequences with V and J called. Missing clones are a known gap in these copies; in checked studies unresolved V genes cover under half, and the rest lacks a known reason. That table gives V, J and clone size, and the DNA gave D and trimming. The sample includes 37,000 or so clones, with 65% to 85% observed a single time. The ten largest clones capture roughly 18% of the sample.

Sequences were derived from PBMCs, sampled around atezolizumab (anti-PD-L1) treatment. Recombination linked TRBV7-8 to TRBJ1-2; 7 junctional bases match TRBD1. This receptor was identified in a man in his sixties with urothelial cancer. This receptor carries the CDR3 CASSSRQGNYGYTF. Here is the DNA: TGTGCCAGCAGCTCCCGACAGGGCAACTATGGCTACACCTTC.